This T cell receptor (beta chain) stems from a study of beta chain features in type 1 diabetes. CDR1 is SGHAT and CDR2 is FQDESV in the germline V gene (reference sequence). V was pared by 8 bases and J by 2 bases, with 12 bases between. The CDR3 covers 13 residues. The sequenced template was cDNA made from the entire isolated RNA. Profiled with immunoSEQ multiplex PCR; TCRdb holds only in-frame clones, not every one. The sample carries about 40,000 clones, more than 40% recorded once. The study, taken as a whole, reports: The VDJ junctions of type 1 diabetes patients carried fewer insertions and more deletions. People with Type 1 diabetes carried modestly yet significantly shorter TCRB CDR3s in all four CD4+ subsets. Shorter templates might be favored by PCR, and equally so in patients and in controls.

This clone was detected only a few times. Its antigen is not identified. The source material was central memory CD4+ T cells from blood. The rearrangement uses TRBV11-1 and TRBJ2-5; D is unclear. The receptor was derived from a young woman in good health. The CDR3 nucleotides read TGTGCCAGCCCTATTAGAGCACAAGAGACCCAGTACTTC. This translates into CASPIRAQETQYF. Drawing the rest from reference TRBV11-1 and TRBJ2-5, the complete variable domain is EAEVAQSPRYKITEKSQAVAFWCDPISGHATLYWYRQILGQGPELLVQFQDESVVDDSQLPKDRFSAERLKGVDSTLKIQPAELGDSAMYLCASPIRAQETQYFGPGTRLLVL.